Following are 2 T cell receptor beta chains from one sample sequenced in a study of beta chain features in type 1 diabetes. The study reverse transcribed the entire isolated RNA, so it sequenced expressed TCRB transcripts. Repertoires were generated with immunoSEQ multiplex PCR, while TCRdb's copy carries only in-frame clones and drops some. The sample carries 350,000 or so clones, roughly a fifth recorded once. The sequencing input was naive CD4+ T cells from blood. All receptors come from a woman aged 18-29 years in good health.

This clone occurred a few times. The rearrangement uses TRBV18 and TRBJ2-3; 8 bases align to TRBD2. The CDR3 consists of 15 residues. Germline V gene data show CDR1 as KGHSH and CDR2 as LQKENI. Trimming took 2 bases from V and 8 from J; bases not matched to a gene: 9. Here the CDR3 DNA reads TGTGCCAGCTCACCATTTCCAGCGGGAGAGGGTACGCAGTATTTT. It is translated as CASSPFPAGEGTQYF. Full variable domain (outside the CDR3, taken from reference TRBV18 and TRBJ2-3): NAGVMQNPRHLVRRRGQEARLRCSPMKGHSHVYWYRQLPEEGLKFMVYLQKENIIDESGMPKERFSAEFPKEGPSILRIQQVVRGDSAAYFCASSPFPAGEGTQYFGPGTRLTVL.

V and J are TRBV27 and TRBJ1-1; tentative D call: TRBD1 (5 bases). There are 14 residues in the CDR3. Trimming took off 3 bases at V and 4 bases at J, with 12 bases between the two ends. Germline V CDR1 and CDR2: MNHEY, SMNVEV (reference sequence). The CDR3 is CASSFEGRATEAFF. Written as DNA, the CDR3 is TGTGCCAGCAGTTTCGAGGGGAGGGCCACTGAAGCTTTCTTT.